This TCR beta chain comes out of a study of blood T cell repertoires in COVID-19. Produced via immunoSEQ multiplex PCR; TCRdb's table is partial and in-frame only. The sample holds over 200,000 clones, less than 90% seen once. Trimming took 4 bases from V and 0 from J, leaving 13 bases between them. The CDR3 length is 15 residues. The germline CDR1 and CDR2 sequences are WSHSY and SAAADI. Sequencing was done on a sample of PBMCs or T cells enriched from blood (not recorded which). This chain joins TRBV10-2 and TRBJ2-7, with D possibly TRBD2 on 7 matching bases. The receptor's source is a woman aged 40 to 50 who had recovered from COVID-19. The CDR3 region is CASSGGGPSSYEQYV. The DNA for the CDR3 is TGCGCCAGCAGTGGGGGGGGCCCAAGCTCCTACGAGCAGTACGTC.